One TCR beta chain is described in this entry. The sample has other DNA sequences that encode this CDR3 too. This sample was taken from a study of blood T cell repertoires in COVID-19. Study overall: Acute and convalescent COVID-19 samples came from the United States, Italy and Spain. PBMCs, B-cell-depleted T cells, or T cells were the source of the cDNA or gDNA that made up the material.

In the original analysis: Reference gene primer amplification in the assay estimated nucleated cell counts. Profiled with immunoSEQ multiplex PCR; TCRdb holds only in-frame clones, not every one. V, J and clone size are those of that table, while D and trimming were read from the DNA. This repertoire shows about 50,000 clones, 77% found once; its top ten account for about two fifths. Between the trimmed V and J ends, which lost 0 bases and 0 bases, there was a span of 8 bases. Germline V lookup: CDR1 MNHEY, CDR2 SVGAGI. This CDR3 is built from 15 residues. This sequence was found in a man aged 70 or older with active or convalescent COVID-19. The gene calls are TRBV6-5 and TRBJ1-1; D is uncertain. Sequencing was carried out using peripheral blood. This CDR3 reads CASSYSGVMNTEAFF. The CDR3, as DNA: TGTGCCAGCAGTTACTCAGGAGTTATGAACACTGAAGCTTTCTTT.